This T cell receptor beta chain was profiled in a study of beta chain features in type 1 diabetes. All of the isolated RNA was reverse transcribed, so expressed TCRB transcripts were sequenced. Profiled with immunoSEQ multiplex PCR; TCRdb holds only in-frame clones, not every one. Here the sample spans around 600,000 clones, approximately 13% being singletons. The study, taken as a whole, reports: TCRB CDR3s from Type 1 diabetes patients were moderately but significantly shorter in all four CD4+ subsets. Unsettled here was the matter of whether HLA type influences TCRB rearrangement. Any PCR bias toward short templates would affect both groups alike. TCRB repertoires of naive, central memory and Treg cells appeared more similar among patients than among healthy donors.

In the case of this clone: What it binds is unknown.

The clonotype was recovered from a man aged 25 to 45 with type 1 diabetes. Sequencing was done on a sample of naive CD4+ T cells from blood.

The CDR3: CASSKTPPINTGELFF. CDR3 DNA: TGTGCCAGCAGCAAAACTCCGCCCATTAACACCGGGGAGCTGTTTTTT. This chain uses TRBV21-1 with TRBJ2-2; the D call TRBD2 from the table was never checked on the DNA. TRBV21-1 is a pseudogene locus. CDR3 length: 16 residues.